This is a list of T cell receptor beta chains from one sample in a study of CD8 T cells in ankylosing spondylitis. Via MiXCR, TCRdb re-called the 5' RACE reads, giving one row per CDR3 protein. This table holds fewer than 400,000 distinct CDR3 sequences, roughly 8% found once. The specimen sequenced was blood, either unsorted or a sorted T cell fraction (not recorded which). The receptors derive from a male donor with ankylosing spondylitis. CDR3s include the opening cysteine and the closing phenylalanine or tryptophan. A D gene is named only where the DNA matches it firmly. Rows may omit the clone size; those that give it use once, few, many or a size class.

d_gene	j_gene	v_gene	abundance	CDR3aa	CDR3nt
.	TRBJ2-2	TRBV5-1	few	CASSLGLVNGGELFF	TGCGCCAGCAGCTTGGGACTAGTTAACGGCGGGGAGCTGTTTTTT
TRBD2	TRBJ2-1	TRBV7-3	.	CASSAGLGIRDEQFF	TGTGCCAGCAGCGCGGGACTAGGGATTCGGGATGAGCAGTTCTTC
.	TRBJ2-7	TRBV6-1	.	CASSPGVATYEQYF	TGTGCCAGCAGTCCCGGGGTAGCGACCTACGAGCAGTACTTC
TRBD2	TRBJ2-1	TRBV11-2	few	CASSFGLAGVVSYNEQFF	TGTGCCAGCAGCTTCGGACTAGCGGGAGTGGTTTCCTACAATGAGCAGTTCTTC
.	TRBJ1-2	TRBV27	.	CASSSRPGSDGYTF	TGTGCCAGCAGTTCTCGTCCGGGGAGCGATGGCTACACCTTC
TRBD1	TRBJ2-7	TRBV7-9	once	CASSLTDRWGEQYF	TGTGCCAGCAGCTTAACGGACAGGTGGGGCGAGCAGTACTTC
.	TRBJ2-5	TRBV12-3/TRBV12-4	.	CASSLVEPVETQYF	TGTGCCAGCAGTTTAGTTGAACCTGTAGAGACCCAGTACTTC
.	TRBJ1-6	TRBV6-2/TRBV6-3	many	CASSYSRTVKISPLHF	TGTGCCAGCAGTTACTCGAGAACAGTGAAAATTTCACCCCTCCACTTT
TRBD2	TRBJ2-7	TRBV20-1	few	CSASWETSGSYEQYF	TGCAGTGCTAGTTGGGAGACTAGCGGGAGTTACGAGCAGTACTTC
TRBD2	TRBJ2-5	TRBV20-1	many	CSAWVSGRLGETQYF	TGCAGTGCTTGGGTCAGCGGGAGGTTGGGAGAGACCCAGTACTTC
TRBD1	TRBJ2-1	TRBV9	.	CASSADRGRETRGYHNEQFF	TGTGCCAGCAGCGCCGACAGGGGGAGAGAGACACGAGGGTACCACAATGAGCAGTTCTTC
.	TRBJ1-1	TRBV5-1	.	CASSLNPLQGGTEAFF	TGCGCCAGCAGCTTGAATCCTCTCCAGGGCGGAACTGAAGCTTTCTTT
.	TRBJ2-1	TRBV20-1	many	CSARPPGDEQFF	TGCAGTGCTAGACCTCCGGGGGATGAGCAGTTCTTC
TRBD1	TRBJ2-7	TRBV7-9	.	CASSLGLQGEEQYF	TGTGCCAGCAGCTTAGGGCTACAGGGGGAAGAGCAGTACTTC
TRBD2	TRBJ2-3	TRBV7-2	few	CASSPRATSGRRGTDTQYF	TGTGCCAGCAGCCCACGCGCTACTAGCGGGAGGCGGGGCACAGATACGCAGTATTTT
.	TRBJ2-6	TRBV5-5	few	CASSPGPRGANVLTF	TGTGCCAGCAGCCCCGGACCCCGGGGGGCCAACGTCCTGACTTTC
TRBD2	TRBJ2-1	TRBV13	.	CASSLVASGRAREQFF	TGTGCCAGCAGCTTAGTCGCTAGCGGGAGGGCGCGCGAGCAGTTCTTC
TRBD2	TRBJ2-7	TRBV29-1	many	CSAGLADLEQYF	TGCAGCGCGGGACTAGCGGATCTCGAGCAGTACTTC
.	TRBJ2-3	TRBV25-1	.	CASSDLDTDTQYF	TGTGCCAGCAGTGACCTAGATACAGATACGCAGTATTTT
TRBD1	TRBJ2-7	TRBV6-1	many	CASRADRGPAKQYF	TGTGCCAGCAGAGCTGACAGGGGTCCCGCTAAACAGTACTTC
TRBD2	TRBJ2-7	TRBV5-1	.	CASSLAGSGSSKYF	TGCGCCAGCAGCTTGGCCGGTAGCGGGAGTTCGAAGTACTTC
.	TRBJ2-2	TRBV11-1	many	CASSLLSGNTGELFF	TGTGCCAGCAGCCTACTCAGCGGAAACACCGGGGAGCTGTTTTTT
.	TRBJ1-2	TRBV12-3/TRBV12-4	many	CASRVGNYGYTF	TGTGCCAGCCGGGTGGGTAACTATGGCTACACCTTC
TRBD2	TRBJ2-1	TRBV28	many	CASSLSGIFDEQFF	TGTGCCAGCAGCCTAAGCGGGATCTTCGATGAGCAGTTCTTC
.	TRBJ2-7	TRBV7-2	.	CASSLAFSYEQYF	TGTGCCAGCAGCTTAGCGTTCTCCTACGAGCAGTACTTC
.	TRBJ1-5	TRBV5-7	few	CASTENPPGNQPQHF	TGTGCCAGCACCGAAAACCCGCCGGGCAATCAGCCCCAGCATTTT
.	TRBJ2-2	TRBV12-3/TRBV12-4	many	CASSLGSPGELFF	TGTGCCAGCAGTTTGGGCTCTCCCGGGGAGCTGTTTTTT
.	TRBJ1-5	TRBV12-3/TRBV12-4	many	CASSLATAINQPQHF	TGTGCCAGCAGTTTAGCGACAGCAATCAATCAGCCCCAGCATTTT
TRBD1	TRBJ2-2	TRBV7-7	.	CASSTTGESGELFF	TGTGCCAGCAGCACCACAGGGGAATCCGGGGAGCTGTTTTTT
.	TRBJ2-6	TRBV14	.	CASSRLGGDGANVLTF	TGTGCCAGCAGCCGCCTAGGAGGGGATGGGGCCAACGTCCTGACTTTC
TRBD1	TRBJ1-2	TRBV3-1	few	CASSPGGGNYGYTF	TGTGCCAGCAGCCCAGGGGGCGGCAACTATGGCTACACCTTC
.	TRBJ1-5	TRBV24-1	.	CATSEYSNQPQHF	TGTGCCACCAGCGAATATAGCAATCAGCCCCAGCATTTT
.	TRBJ2-3	TRBV20-1	.	CSGDVGRDTQYF	TGCAGTGGTGACGTAGGTAGAGATACGCAGTATTTT
.	TRBJ1-1	TRBV12-3/TRBV12-4	many	CASSLGEGGTEAFF	TGTGCCAGCAGTTTGGGGGAAGGGGGCACTGAAGCTTTCTTT
.	TRBJ2-1	TRBV10-3	many	CAISESETAYNEQFF	TGTGCCATCAGTGAGTCGGAGACAGCCTACAATGAGCAGTTCTTC
.	TRBJ1-5	TRBV28	many	CASSPGTNVSPQHF	TGTGCCAGCAGCCCCGGGACAAACGTCTCACCCCAGCATTTT
TRBD2	TRBJ2-1	TRBV5-1	many	CASSLVLISGRANEQFF	TGCGCCAGCAGCTTGGTGTTGATCAGCGGGAGGGCCAATGAGCAGTTCTTC
TRBD2	TRBJ2-7	TRBV6-1	many	CASSRLAGDYEQYF	TGTGCCAGCTCCCGACTAGCGGGAGACTACGAGCAGTACTTC
TRBD2	TRBJ2-1	TRBV7-9	few	CASSLTITSGSYNEQFF	TGTGCCAGCAGCTTGACCATCACTAGCGGGAGCTACAATGAGCAGTTCTTC
TRBD2	TRBJ2-1	TRBV27	many	CASSLTSPSSYNEQFF	TGTGCCAGCAGTCTGACTAGCCCGAGCTCCTACAATGAGCAGTTCTTC
TRBD2	TRBJ2-1	TRBV29-1	many	CSVRPSGATYNEQFF	TGCAGCGTCAGACCTAGCGGGGCAACCTACAATGAGCAGTTCTTC
.	TRBJ2-1	TRBV12-3/TRBV12-4	many	CASSSSDLNEQFF	TGTGCCAGCAGTTCCAGTGACTTAAATGAGCAGTTCTTC
.	TRBJ1-1	TRBV12-3/TRBV12-4	.	CASSHGWEVAFF	TGTGCCAGCAGCCATGGGTGGGAGGTGGCTTTCTTT
.	TRBJ2-7	TRBV3-1	many	CASSPYGASYEQYF	TGTGCCAGCAGCCCCTATGGTGCGTCCTACGAGCAGTACTTC
.	TRBJ1-1	TRBV7-9	many	CASSLGLRNTEAFF	TGTGCCAGCAGCTTAGGTCTTAGGAACACTGAAGCTTTCTTT
.	TRBJ1-4	TRBV7-8	.	CASSLWMSNEKLFF	TGTGCCAGCAGCTTGTGGATGTCTAATGAAAAACTGTTTTTT
TRBD1	TRBJ2-1	TRBV5-4	.	CASSLEPGGSYNEQFF	TGTGCCAGCAGCTTGGAGCCAGGGGGCTCCTACAATGAGCAGTTCTTC
TRBD2	TRBJ2-1	TRBV20-1	many	CSAESGSYSYNEQFF	TGCAGTGCCGAAAGCGGGAGTTATTCCTACAATGAGCAGTTCTTC
TRBD1	TRBJ2-2	TRBV18	.	CASSPTTGGAGELFF	TGTGCCAGCTCACCAACGACAGGGGGGGCCGGGGAGCTGTTTTTT
TRBD2	TRBJ2-2	TRBV4-1	.	CASSQVFIPGLAGTGELFF	TGCGCCAGCAGCCAAGTGTTCATACCGGGACTAGCGGGCACCGGGGAGCTGTTTTTT
TRBD2	TRBJ2-7	TRBV24-1	many	CATSDLGTSGRYEQYF	TGTGCCACCAGTGATTTGGGGACTAGCGGGAGATACGAGCAGTACTTC
.	TRBJ1-1	TRBV2	few	CASILGPEAFF	TGTGCCAGCATTTTAGGGCCTGAAGCTTTCTTT
.	TRBJ2-7	TRBV9	.	CASSVDYGAHYEQYF	TGTGCCAGCAGCGTAGATTATGGGGCCCACTACGAGCAGTACTTC
.	TRBJ2-1	TRBV14	.	CASSQVGVQQFF	TGTGCCAGCAGCCAAGTGGGAGTCCAGCAGTTCTTC
.	TRBJ1-2	TRBV29-1	many	CSVDRLLYGYTF	TGCAGCGTTGATCGGCTACTCTATGGCTACACCTTC
.	TRBJ2-2	TRBV28	.	CASSLLRGSGELFF	TGTGCCAGCAGTCTCCTTAGGGGCTCCGGGGAGCTGTTTTTT
.	TRBJ2-2	TRBV7-9	few	CASSPRRADTGELFF	TGTGCCAGCAGTCCCCGCAGGGCCGATACCGGGGAGCTGTTTTTT
.	TRBJ2-2	TRBV6-1	.	CATRTVIATGELFF	TGTGCCACCCGGACGGTTATAGCCACCGGGGAGCTGTTTTTT
.	TRBJ2-2	TRBV29-1	.	CTLPRTVNTGELFF	TGCACCTTACCAAGGACAGTGAACACCGGGGAGCTGTTTTTT
TRBD2	TRBJ2-1	TRBV11-2	few	CASGGLAGGGNEQFF	TGTGCCAGCGGGGGACTAGCGGGAGGTGGGAATGAGCAGTTCTTC